The next 20 T cell receptor beta chains were all read from a single sample in a study of PD-1 blockade in classical Hodgkin lymphoma. Measured with immunoSEQ multiplex PCR; TCRdb has only the in-frame clones, and not every one. Of tens of thousands of clones detected, about 90% appear once; the ten largest clones hold approximately 13%. Documented time point: cycle 4 day 1 (C4D1), after less than 7 weeks of nivolumab. Each and every patient relapsed after autologous stem cell transplantation, and patients got differing brentuximab vedotin exposure. The sequencing used peripheral blood mononuclear cells (PBMCs), collected before the fourth cycle of nivolumab. These receptors were taken from a human donor with classical Hodgkin lymphoma.

This clone was counted once. This chain joins TRBV6-4 and TRBJ2-1; TRBD2 might be the D (5 bases). Trimming pared 5 bases from V and 6 bases from J, leaving 14 bases between. Germline CDR1 MRHNA, CDR2 SNTAGT. This CDR3 has 14 amino acids. CDR3 nucleotides: TGTGCCAGCAGTATAGAGGGTTCGGGCAATGAGCAGTTCTTC. This gives the protein CASSIEGSGNEQFF.

The V gene is TRBV11-2, the J gene TRBJ1-5; 7 nucleotides agree with TRBD1. The ends lost 4 bases at V and 6 bases at J; junction bases unmatched: 6. Germline CDR1 is SGHAT and CDR2 is FQNNGV. CDR3 length equals 14 residues. CDR3 sequence (DNA): TGTGCCAGCAGCTATACAGGGGCAGCTCAGCCCCAGCATTTT. This sequence encodes CASSYTGAAQPQHF.

The CDR3 coding sequence is TGTGCCAGCAGCCCCAGCGTGGGGGGCTACACCTTC. Its protein is CASSPSVGGYTF. The V call is TRBV11-2, the J call TRBJ1-2; no clear D. CDR3 length: 12 residues. V gave up 5 bases and J gave up 8 bases, with 12 bases separating them. Germline V lookup: CDR1 SGHAT, CDR2 FQNNGV.

The genes are TRBV30 and TRBJ2-7; D unresolved. The germline V gene encodes CDR1 GTSNPN and CDR2 SVGIG (reference sequence). Trimming took 0 bases from V and 4 from J, leaving 10 bases between them. There are 13 residues in the CDR3. The CDR3 protein is CAWSVQLLYEQYF. The CDR3 DNA reads TGTGCCTGGAGTGTACAACTCTTATACGAGCAGTACTTC.

V usage is TRBV11-3 and J usage is TRBJ2-1; 13 bases are a match to TRBD2. This CDR3 has 16 residues. Trimming cost V 6 bases and J 6 bases; bases outside gene matches: 8. CDR1 SGHNT and CDR2 YENEEA come from the germline V gene. This CDR3 is CASRHGLAGEINEQFF. The CDR3 DNA follows: TGTGCCAGCAGGCACGGACTAGCGGGAGAAATCAATGAGCAGTTCTTC.

V gene TRBV30 combines with J gene TRBJ1-1; 7 bases agree with TRBD1. The germline CDR1 and CDR2 sequences are GTSNPN and SVGIG (reference sequence). V lost 4 bases, J lost 3 bases, and 8 bases stayed unmatched. This CDR3 spans 14 amino acids. CDR3 amino acids: CAWNPGQADTEAFF. The DNA of the CDR3 is TGTGCCTGGAACCCCGGACAGGCGGACACTGAAGCTTTCTTT.

The chain links TRBV28 to TRBJ1-5, with D tentatively TRBD1 (6 bases). CDR3 length: 14 amino acids. V was cut by 7 bases and J by 0 bases, with 10 bases left in between. CDR1 and CDR2 (germline): MDHEN, SYDVKM. The CDR3 region has the DNA TGTGCCAGCATACAGGGTGGTAGCAATCAGCCCCAGCATTTT. It specifies CASIQGGSNQPQHF.

The chain combines TRBV5-6 with TRBJ1-5; 9 nucleotides align to TRBD1. After removal of 5 bases from V and 5 bases from J, the junction contained 8 bases not matched to a gene. Germline CDR1 SGHDT, CDR2 YYEEEE. The CDR3 loop spans 15 amino acids. CDR3 residues: CASSSGDRAYQPQHF. The CDR3 DNA sequence: TGTGCCAGCAGTTCCGGGGACAGGGCCTATCAGCCCCAGCATTTT.

The gene calls are TRBV2 and TRBJ1-4, with a weak D call TRBD1 (6 bases). Germline lookup yields CDR1 SNHLY and CDR2 FYNNEI. The CDR3 has 21 amino acids. Trimming removed 8 bases from V and 4 bases from J, with 35 bases in between. Here the CDR3 reads CASWSGTMREPFKGSNEKLFF. As DNA, the CDR3 is TGTGCCAGCTGGTCCGGGACAATGAGGGAACCCTTTAAAGGGAGTAATGAAAAACTGTTTTTT.

The genes are TRBV15 and TRBJ2-2; D is undetermined. This CDR3 is 12 amino acids long. The ends were cut back, 5 bases at V and 7 bases at J, with 8 bases in the middle. CDR1 is LNHNV, CDR2 YYDKDF, per germline (reference sequence). CDR3 DNA: TGTGCCACCAGCTCAAACTTCGGGGAGCTGTTTTTT. It is translated as CATSSNFGELFF.

V is TRBV9 and J is TRBJ2-1; D is undetermined. With 6 bases removed from V and 2 bases from J, the gap between germline ends came to 18 bases. Germline V CDR1 and CDR2: SGDLS, YYNGEE. This CDR3 spans 16 amino acids. This chain's CDR3 is CASNRREKGPYNEQFF. The CDR3 nucleotides are TGTGCCAGCAACCGTAGAGAAAAGGGTCCCTACAATGAGCAGTTCTTC.

The V and J genes are TRBV18 and TRBJ2-3; maybe TRBD2 (5 bases). The CDR3 consists of 11 residues. The V end lost 5 bases, the J end lost 5 bases, and 5 bases lay between the germline ends. CDR1 KGHSH and CDR2 LQKENI come from the germline V gene. The CDR3 bases are TGTGCCAGCTCAACTAGAGATACGCAGTATTTT. Translated, it gives CASSTRDTQYF.

The V and J genes are TRBV27 and TRBJ1-1; D gene ambiguous. CDR3 length equals 13 residues. V lost 6 bases, J lost 3 bases, and 11 bases lay in between. CDR1 and CDR2 (germline): MNHEY, SMNVEV (reference sequence). This CDR3 reads CASRFIGDTEAFF. The CDR3 nucleotides are TGTGCCAGCAGGTTCATCGGGGACACTGAAGCTTTCTTT.

The CDR3 protein is CASSEPSPMGGQPQHF. CDR3 nucleotide sequence: TGTGCCAGCAGTGAACCCTCGCCCATGGGTGGCCAGCCCCAGCATTTT. The chain couples TRBV2 to TRBJ1-5; D is ambiguous. The CDR3 covers 16 residues. The V end lost 2 bases, the J end lost 7 bases, and 18 bases lay between the germline ends. Germline loops: CDR1 SNHLY, CDR2 FYNNEI. The full variable domain, its missing parts supplied by reference TRBV2 and TRBJ1-5, is EPEVTQTPSHQVTQMGQEVILRCVPISNHLYFYWYRQILGQKVEFLVSFYNNEISEKSEIFDDQFSVERPDGSNFTLKIRSTKLEDSAMYFCASSEPSPMGGQPQHFGDGTRLSIL.

The J gene is TRBJ2-1, the V gene TRBV9; maybe TRBD2 (6 bases). From germline, CDR1 is SGDLS and CDR2 YYNGEE. The V end was cut by 0 bases, the J end by 5 bases, with 21 bases between. CDR3 length equals 18 residues. Here the CDR3 DNA reads TGTGCCAGCAGCGTAGTGGGTCTGGGGCTAGCGAGTCACAATGAGCAGTTCTTC. This encodes CASSVVGLGLASHNEQFF.

This clone was picked up one time. The chain joins TRBV12-2 to TRBJ2-5. TRBV12-2 is tagged as a pseudogene. The CDR3 loop spans 13 amino acids. CDR3 protein: CASRRGIEETQYF. CDR3 nucleotides: TGTGCAAGTCGCCGGGGCATTGAGGAGACCCAGTACTTC.

This clone was observed a single time. The CDR3 DNA is TGTGCCAGCAGTTCCCCCGGCCTTAGCTCCTACGAGCAGTACTTC. This translates into CASSSPGLSSYEQYF. The V gene is TRBV28, the J gene TRBJ2-7; unclear D gene. In germline, CDR1 is MDHEN, CDR2 SYDVKM. There are 15 residues in the CDR3. V shed 4 bases and J shed 0 bases, with 13 bases lying between them.

This chain uses TRBV4-1 with TRBJ2-5; possibly TRBD1 or TRBD2 for D (5 bases each). The germline CDR1 and CDR2 sequences are MGHRA and YSYEKL. V was pared by 3 bases and J by 4 bases, with 15 bases between. CDR3 size: 15 residues. In DNA, the CDR3 is TGCGCCAGCAGCCATGGGGGTTGGCAATCAGAGACCCAGTACTTC. This gives the protein CASSHGGWQSETQYF.

CDR3 sequence reads: CASSVGGTNTEAFF. Here the CDR3 DNA reads TGTGCCAGCAGCGTCGGGGGTACGAACACTGAAGCTTTCTTT. V and J are TRBV9 and TRBJ1-1, with D possibly TRBD1 on 5 matching bases. The CDR3 has 14 amino acids. The V end lost 2 bases, the J end lost 1 base, and 9 bases lay between the germline ends. Germline-derived CDR1 and CDR2 are SGDLS and YYNGEE.

V usage is TRBV5-6 and J usage is TRBJ2-1; D is uncertain. Germline-derived CDR1 and CDR2 are SGHDT and YYEEEE. This CDR3 comprises 13 residues. The ends were cut back, 2 bases at V and 9 bases at J, with 12 bases in the middle. CDR3 loop: CASSFYFQLEQFF. In DNA, the CDR3 is TGTGCCAGCAGCTTTTATTTCCAGCTTGAGCAGTTCTTC.